Below, 28 T cell receptor beta chains from the same sample are listed, as sequenced in a study of type 1 and type 2 diabetes patients. The PCR template was genomic DNA. A primer set of 30 forward and 13 reverse primers amplified the CDR3. MiXCR, run by TCRdb on the multiplex PCR reads, gives a single entry per CDR3 protein. The sample yields under 300,000 distinct CDR3 sequences, around 50% seen once. The sample consisted of peripheral blood mononuclear cells (PBMCs). These receptors were collected from a man between 18 and 29 years old with type 2 diabetes.

This clonotype was detected a few times. V is TRBV7-2 and J is TRBJ2-3; D is possibly TRBD2 (6 bases). Germline loops: CDR1 SGHTA, CDR2 FQGNSA. The CDR3 length is 14 residues. V dropped 3 bases and J dropped 1 base, with 8 bases sitting between them. The CDR3 DNA is TGTGCCAGCAGCTTTGGGGAGGGCACAGATACGCAGTATTTT. Its protein is CASSFGEGTDTQYF.

The rearrangement links TRBV29-1 to TRBJ1-2, with a weak D call TRBD1 (5 bases). Deletions cut 5 bases from V and 2 bases from J, with 9 bases between. This CDR3 region has 12 residues. Germline CDR1 SQVTM, CDR2 ANQGSEA. DNA of the CDR3: TGCAGCGTTAGGGACGGGAACTATGGCTACACCTTC. It codes for CSVRDGNYGYTF.

The gene calls are TRBV9 and TRBJ2-7; D possibly corresponds to TRBD2 (6 bases). Germline values: CDR1 SGDLS, CDR2 YYNGEE. The CDR3 runs to 13 residues. V gave up 4 bases and J gave up 3 bases, with 11 bases separating them. The CDR3 coding sequence is TGTGCCAGCAGCCAATACGGGGGCTACGAGCAGTACTTC. This encodes CASSQYGGYEQYF.

This clonotype appeared a few times. The chain uses TRBV7-8 and TRBJ2-7, with D possibly TRBD2 on 5 matching bases. Trimming stripped 2 bases from V and 3 bases from J, with 20 bases between. This CDR3 has 17 amino acids. Germline CDR1 SGHVS, CDR2 FQNEAQ. The DNA of the CDR3 is TGTGCCAGCAGCTTAAGACGACTAAACATTATTCGCTACGAGCAGTACTTC. Protein product: CASSLRRLNIIRYEQYF. The complete variable domain, with remaining parts taken from reference TRBV7-8 and TRBJ2-7, reads GAGVSQSPRYKVAKRGQDVALRCDPISGHVSLFWYQQALGQGPEFLTYFQNEAQLDKSGLPSDRFFAERPEGSVSTLKIQRTQQEDSAVYLCASSLRRLNIIRYEQYFGPGTRLTVT.

This clonotype was detected only a few times. The chain has TRBV6-1 and TRBJ1-1; TRBD1 matches 7 bases. This CDR3 contains 16 residues. The V segment lost 3 bases and the J segment 2 bases; nucleotides outside the gene matches: 9. CDR1 is MNHNS and CDR2 is SASEGT in the germline V gene. CDR3 protein: CASSERDSLVNTEAFF. The CDR3 nucleotides read TGTGCCAGCAGTGAGCGGGACAGCCTAGTAAACACTGAAGCTTTCTTT.

Remarks on this clonotype: Without the conserved terminal phenylalanine or tryptophan, this CDR3 likely stems from a read error. The gene calls are TRBV12-3 or TRBV12-4 and TRBJ2-1; D may be TRBD2 (6 bases). The CDR3 is made up of 14 amino acids. Trimming took 4 bases from V and 5 from J, leaving 12 bases between them. CDR3 DNA sequence: TGTGCCAGCAGTTACGGGACTCGAGACAATGAGCAGTTCTCC. Translating it yields CASSYGTRDNEQFS.

This clonotype was seen more than once but under ten times. This sequence joins TRBV7-6 and TRBJ2-5; weak D call: TRBD1 (5 bases). Germline-derived CDR1 and CDR2 are SGHVS and FNYEAQ. With 5 bases removed from V and 5 bases from J, the gap between germline ends came to 18 bases. This CDR3 comprises 15 residues. The CDR3 DNA is TGTGCCAGCAGCCGGACAACCACACTTTACGAGACCCAGTACTTC. Protein product: CASSRTTTLYETQYF.

The CDR3 loop is CAISEFIREGDTGELFF. The CDR3 DNA reads TGTGCCATCAGTGAGTTTATCAGGGAGGGGGACACCGGGGAGCTGTTTTTT. The rearrangement uses TRBV10-3 and TRBJ2-2; weak D call: TRBD2 (7 bases). The CDR3 length is 17 residues. The V gene lost 1 base and the J gene lost 3 bases, with 15 bases spanning the gap. Germline loops: CDR1 ENHRY, CDR2 SYGVKD.

Only a few counts were recorded for this clonotype. The J gene is TRBJ2-3, the V gene TRBV15; weak D call: TRBD1 (5 bases). Trimming shortened V by 2 bases and J by 6 bases, and 9 bases separated the two germline ends. The CDR3 loop spans 13 amino acids. Germline lookup yields CDR1 LNHNV and CDR2 YYDKDF (reference sequence). CDR3 sequence (DNA): TGTGCCACCAGCAGAAGCAGGGCGGATACGCAGTATTTT. Its protein is CATSRSRADTQYF.

This clonotype came up once. The rearrangement uses TRBV10-1 and TRBJ2-7; TRBD1 is a possible D gene (5 bases). The germline V gene encodes CDR1 WNHNN and CDR2 SYGVQD (reference sequence). The CDR3 has 13 residues. The CDR3 region has the DNA TGCACCACTCAAGACAGCCTTGCTACGAAGCAGTACTTC. It yields the protein CTTQDSLATKQYF.

The chain recombines TRBV4-1 with TRBJ2-2; 7 bases agree with TRBD2. Looked up from germline, CDR1 is MGHRA and CDR2 is YSYEKL. The CDR3 loop spans 16 amino acids. V trimming: 4 bases; J trimming: 1 base; junction bases outside the gene matches: 6. CDR3 nucleotide sequence: TGCGCCAGCAGCCCCCGGATAGCGGGGAACACCGGGGAGCTGTTTTTT. Translating it yields CASSPRIAGNTGELFF.

This clonotype has a handful of counts. V and J are TRBV6-6 and TRBJ2-7, with D possibly TRBD2 on 7 matching bases. The CDR3 consists of 13 residues. V lost 6 bases and J lost 6, with 15 bases in between. Germline V CDR1 and CDR2: MNHNY, SVGAGI (reference sequence). CDR3 bases: TGTGCCAGCAGGGCAAAGGGGGGGTTCGAGCAGTACTTC. Amino acid sequence: CASRAKGGFEQYF.

This chain joins TRBV7-6 and TRBJ1-2; D is ambiguous. The CDR3 covers 16 residues. Germline CDR1 SGHVS, CDR2 FNYEAQ. Trimming stripped 2 bases from V and 3 bases from J, with 16 bases between. The CDR3 here is CASSLLPKTADYGYTF. The DNA of the CDR3 is TGTGCCAGCAGCTTATTACCTAAAACCGCAGACTATGGCTACACCTTC.

The chain employs TRBV2 and TRBJ2-7; 9 positions agree with TRBD1. The germline V gene encodes CDR1 SNHLY and CDR2 FYNNEI. J lost 0 bases, V lost 6 bases, and 9 bases had no gene match. The CDR3 runs to 16 residues. DNA of the CDR3: TGTGCCAGCAGACACCTGGACAGGGGAGGCTCCTACGAGCAGTACTTC. Amino acid sequence: CASRHLDRGGSYEQYF.

In regard to this clonotype: The junction departs from germline at one end; a sequencing error may be responsible. This chain's CDR3 is CSVRDGQVTNEQFF. The CDR3 coding sequence is TGCAGTGTTAGAGATGGTCAGGTAACCAATGAGCAGTTCTTC. The chain couples TRBV20-1 to TRBJ2-1; no clear D. The length of the CDR3 is 14 residues. Germline V gene lookup returns CDR1 DFQATT and CDR2 SNEGSKA (reference sequence).

The rearrangement links TRBV29-1 to TRBJ2-5; 10 bases are a match to TRBD1. The end of the DNA is better explained by TRBJ2-7, so the J call may be wrong. The CDR3 has 13 residues. Germline loops: CDR1 SQVTM, CDR2 ANQGSEA. CDR3 sequence reads: CSVRTGGAYEQYF. CDR3 sequence (DNA): TGCAGCGTAAGGACAGGGGGAGCCTACGAGCAGTACTTC.

In the case of this clonotype: It may be a read error: a sequence one base away is much more abundant. The chain joins TRBV15 to TRBJ2-5; D unresolved. Trimming took 0 bases from V and 4 from J, leaving 9 bases between them. Germline assignment: CDR1 LNHNV and CDR2 YYDKDF (reference sequence). The CDR3 spans 14 residues. The CDR3 spells CATSRDVGRETQYF. In nucleotides, the CDR3 is TGTGCCACCAGCAGAGATGTGGGCAGAGAGACCCAGTACTTC.

This clonotype was counted only a few times. This chain connects TRBV20-1 to TRBJ2-5, with a tentative D call TRBD2 (6 bases). V gave up 3 bases and J gave up 5 bases, with 19 bases separating them. CDR3 length: 15 amino acids. Germline V CDR1 and CDR2: DFQATT, SNEGSKA (reference sequence). CDR3 amino acids: CSASPAGSPDETQYF. For the CDR3, the DNA is TGCAGTGCTAGTCCGGCCGGGAGTCCTGATGAGACCCAGTACTTC.

This rearrangement joins TRBV19 to TRBJ1-5; no definite D call. TRBJ2-3 matches the DNA end more closely, so the J call is doubtful. CDR1 LNHDA and CDR2 SQIVND come from the germline V gene (reference sequence). This CDR3 comprises 15 residues. CDR3 residues: CASNVADLATQPQYF. For the CDR3, the DNA is TGTGCCAGTAATGTGGCAGACCTCGCTACACAGCCCCAGTATTTT.

CDR3 region: CASSLESGGVGYNEQFF. In DNA form, the CDR3 reads TGTGCCAGCAGCCTCGAATCCGGGGGAGTGGGTTACAATGAGCAGTTCTTC. The V call is TRBV7-8, the J call TRBJ2-1; possibly TRBD2 for D (6 bases). CDR1 SGHVS and CDR2 FQNEAQ come from the germline V gene. This CDR3 is built from 17 residues. With 5 bases removed from V and 4 bases from J, the gap between germline ends came to 21 bases.

The table lists this clonotype with a few counts. The chain joins TRBV2 to TRBJ1-2; the D is unclear. The CDR3 runs to 17 residues. CDR1 and CDR2 from the germline V gene are SNHLY and FYNNEI. The V end lost 5 bases, the J end lost 0 bases, and 19 bases lay between the germline ends. CDR3 amino acids: CASSPTRPLSSNYGYTF. The CDR3 region has the DNA TGTGCCAGCAGTCCAACCCGCCCCCTTAGCTCTAACTATGGCTACACCTTC.

This clonotype came up once. The chain is built from TRBV19 and TRBJ2-3; the match to TRBD2 covers 8 bases. CDR1 and CDR2 from the germline V gene are LNHDA and SQIVND (reference sequence). The CDR3 is 15 residues long. The V gene end was trimmed by 6 bases and the J gene end by 4 bases; junction bases not matched to a gene: 9. The CDR3 protein is CASRPSGSGSDTQYF. CDR3 in DNA: TGTGCCAGTAGACCTAGCGGGTCTGGGTCAGATACGCAGTATTTT.

The chain combines TRBV19 with TRBJ1-5; D possibly corresponds to TRBD1 (5 bases). From germline, CDR1 is LNHDA and CDR2 SQIVND (reference sequence). The CDR3 runs 14 residues. Trimming stripped 4 bases from V and 4 bases from J, with 11 bases between. The CDR3 protein is CASSKGWGNQPQHF. As DNA, the CDR3 is TGTGCCAGTAGTAAGGGGTGGGGGAATCAGCCCCAGCATTTT. Variable domain in full (rest from reference TRBV19 and TRBJ1-5): DGGITQSPKYLFRKEGQNVTLSCEQNLNHDAMYWYRQDPGQGLRLIYYSQIVNDFQKGDIAEGYSVSREKKESFPLTVTSAQKNPTAFYLCASSKGWGNQPQHFGDGTRLSIL.

J is TRBJ2-5 and V is TRBV10-3; 8 positions match TRBD2. V dropped 2 bases and J dropped 1; count of bases not matched to a gene: 15. The CDR3 loop spans 19 amino acids. Germline loops: CDR1 ENHRY, CDR2 SYGVKD. The CDR3 reads CAISEEWTSRGGGQETQYF. CDR3 DNA sequence: TGTGCCATCAGTGAGGAGTGGACTAGCCGGGGAGGAGGCCAAGAGACCCAGTACTTC.

This clonotype showed up just a few times. This rearrangement joins TRBV7-2 to TRBJ2-2; TRBD1 agrees at 12 bases. This CDR3 has 17 residues. Germline V gives CDR1 SGHTA, CDR2 FQGNSA. The junction had 11 bases not matched to a gene; V was cut back by 5 bases and J by 7 bases. The CDR3, as DNA: TGTGCCAGCAGCCTCCACGGGACAGGGGGCTCTGGCGGGGAGCTGTTTTTT. The encoded protein is CASSLHGTGGSGGELFF.

The V gene is TRBV12-3 or TRBV12-4, the J gene TRBJ1-2; D ambiguous. The CDR3 loop spans 8 amino acids. Trimming removed 11 bases at V and 8 bases at J, with 6 bases between. This CDR3 is CAAGGYTF. The CDR3 bases are TGTGCCGCGGGCGGCTACACCTTC.

The V and J genes are TRBV19 and TRBJ2-1, with 8 bases matching TRBD2. The CDR3 runs 16 residues. Trimming at V came to 10 bases and at J to 4 bases, leaving 15 bases not matched to a gene. CDR1 and CDR2 from the germline V gene are LNHDA and SQIVND (reference sequence). The CDR3 nucleotides read TGTGCCACACAGAACATTTTCGGGGGGGGTTACAATGAGCAGTTCTTC. This codes for CATQNIFGGGYNEQFF.

This clonotype was picked up many times. The J gene is TRBJ2-5, the V gene TRBV19; unclear D gene. The CDR3 consists of 13 residues. Trimming left V 3 bases short and J 5 bases short, with 10 bases between. Germline lookup yields CDR1 LNHDA and CDR2 SQIVND (reference sequence). CDR3 region: CASSISRSETQYF. For the CDR3, the DNA is TGTGCCAGTAGTATTTCCAGATCGGAGACCCAGTACTTC.